Each of the 20 T cell receptor beta chains below was sequenced from the same sample in a study of blood T cell repertoires in COVID-19. The assay was immunoSEQ multiplex PCR, and TCRdb's table has in-frame clones only and misses some. The data hold around 93,000 clones, with less than 95% observed a single time. Sequencing input: peripheral blood. The receptors originated from a man between 18 and 35 years old with COVID-19, enrolled during active disease.

The gene calls are TRBV11-3 and TRBJ2-1; D may be TRBD2 (5 bases). Germline V gives CDR1 SGHNT, CDR2 YENEEA. The CDR3 is 15 residues long. Trimming took 5 bases from V and 10 from J, leaving 21 bases between them. CDR3 DNA: TGTGCCAGCAGCGCAGCTAGCTGGCCCCTCGTCGAGCAGTTCTTC. This codes for CASSAASWPLVEQFF.

The gene calls are TRBV14 and TRBJ2-7; perhaps TRBD1 as D (6 bases). V lost 2 bases to trimming and J lost 7 bases, with 9 bases between them. Germline CDR1 and CDR2: SGHDN and FVKESK. This CDR3 has 12 amino acids. The chain's CDR3 is CASSQYRVEQYF. Written as DNA, the CDR3 is TGTGCCAGCAGCCAATACAGGGTTGAGCAGTACTTC.

V gene TRBV7-9 combines with J gene TRBJ2-7; a possible D gene is TRBD1 (5 bases). CDR3 length equals 16 residues. Looked up from germline, CDR1 is SEHNR and CDR2 is FQNEAQ (reference sequence). V was clipped by 4 bases and J by 6 bases, with 22 bases between them. CDR3 in amino acids: CASSSFGETAFREQYF. CDR3 DNA: TGTGCCAGCAGCTCCTTCGGCGAGACAGCATTCCGCGAGCAGTACTTC.

This chain uses TRBV18 with TRBJ1-2; 9 positions agree with TRBD1. Per germline, CDR1 KGHSH and CDR2 LQKENI. The CDR3 contains 15 residues. V trimming: 3 bases; J trimming: 4 bases; junction bases outside the gene matches: 6. CDR3 in amino acids: CASSPGQGIFYGYTF. The CDR3 nucleotides read TGTGCCAGCTCACCCGGACAGGGGATCTTCTATGGCTACACCTTC.

This chain uses TRBV10-3 with TRBJ2-1; 16 bases are a match to TRBD2. With 8 bases clipped from V and 1 base from J, the junction kept 8 bases outside the gene matches. In germline, CDR1 is ENHRY, CDR2 SYGVKD. The CDR3 sequence is 18 residues long. The CDR3 DNA reads as TGTGCCATCTCCGGGACTAGCGGGAGGGCCGGATCCTACAATGAGCAGTTCTTC. Its protein is CAISGTSGRAGSYNEQFF.

This chain uses TRBV5-1 with TRBJ1-3; no clear D gene. Trimming cost V 4 bases and J 0 bases, with 11 bases left between them. Germline V lookup: CDR1 SGHRS, CDR2 YFSETQ. This CDR3 region has 15 residues. The CDR3 nucleotides are TGCGCCAGCAGCGACTCGGGTCACTCTGGAAACACCATATATTTT. This gives the protein CASSDSGHSGNTIYF.

This sequence joins TRBV30 and TRBJ1-1; no reliable D call. This CDR3 is 12 amino acids long. CDR1 and CDR2 (germline): GTSNPN, SVGIG (reference sequence). V lost 0 bases to trimming and J lost 3 bases, with 5 bases between them. The CDR3: CAWSVSHTEAFF. In DNA form, the CDR3 reads TGTGCCTGGAGTGTTAGTCACACTGAAGCTTTCTTT.

Regarding this clone: The germline gene is not matched at one end of the junction; a read error may be the cause. The chain carries TRBV29-1 and TRBJ2-3; 7 bases are shared with TRBD1. Per the germline V gene, CDR1 is SQVTM and CDR2 is ANQGSEA. There are 13 residues in the CDR3. DNA of the CDR3: TGCAGCGTTGGCCGACAGGGCACCGATACGCAGTATTTT. Amino acids: CSVGRQGTDTQYF.

The CDR3, as DNA: TGTGCCAGCAGACCCTCAGGGGGATATAGCAATCAGCCCCAGCATTTT. Amino acids: CASRPSGGYSNQPQHF. V and J are TRBV27 and TRBJ1-5; 7 nucleotides agree with TRBD1. CDR1 is MNHEY, CDR2 SMNVEV, per germline (reference sequence). The CDR3 is 16 residues long. The V segment lost 6 bases and the J segment 0 bases; nucleotides outside the gene matches: 8.

This chain connects TRBV5-5 to TRBJ2-7, with 10 bases that match TRBD2. Losses at the gene ends were 4 bases for V and 2 bases for J; bases not matched to a gene: 9. CDR1 and CDR2 from the germline V gene are SGHKS and YYEKEE (reference sequence). The CDR3 is 16 residues long. The CDR3 loop is CASSPLTSGNPYEQYF. DNA for the CDR3: TGTGCCAGCAGCCCTTTAACTAGCGGGAACCCCTACGAGCAGTACTTC.

J is TRBJ2-7 and V is TRBV5-1, with TRBD2 matching 10 bases. The CDR3 contains 16 residues. Germline values: CDR1 SGHRS, CDR2 YFSETQ. V dropped 0 bases and J dropped 5; count of bases not matched to a gene: 8. The chain's CDR3 is CASSLGWASGSNEQYF. The CDR3 nucleotides are TGCGCCAGCAGCTTGGGTTGGGCTAGCGGGAGTAACGAGCAGTACTTC. Complete variable domain (other parts from reference TRBV5-1 and TRBJ2-7): KAGVTQTPRYLIKTRGQQVTLSCSPISGHRSVSWYQQTPGQGLQFLFEYFSETQRNKGNFPGRFSGRQFSNSRSEMNVSTLELGDSALYLCASSLGWASGSNEQYFGPGTRLTVT.

This chain connects TRBV11-2 to TRBJ2-7, with 8 bases matching TRBD1. The junction had 11 bases not matched to a gene; V was cut back by 3 bases and J by 1 base. The CDR3 is 17 amino acids. Germline CDR1 and CDR2: SGHAT and FQNNGV. The CDR3 DNA follows: TGTGCCAGCAGCTTTAGTGGCGGGACAGGACTTTCCTACGAGCAGTACTTC. It specifies CASSFSGGTGLSYEQYF.

Concerning this clone: Compared with germline, one end of the junction differs, possibly owing to a read error. The chain employs TRBV19 and TRBJ1-4, with D possibly TRBD1 on 5 matching bases. The germline gives CDR1 LNHDA, CDR2 SQIVND (reference sequence). CDR3 length: 14 amino acids. The CDR3 DNA sequence: TGTGCCAGTAGCACGACAGCAACTAATGAAAAACTGCTTTTT. This translates into CASSTTATNEKLLF. Full variable domain (remainder filled in from reference TRBV19 and TRBJ1-4): DGGITQSPKYLFRKEGQNVTLSCEQNLNHDAMYWYRQDPGQGLRLIYYSQIVNDFQKGDIAEGYSVSREKKESFPLTVTSAQKNPTAFYLCASSTTATNEKLLFGSGTQLSVL.

As for this clone: Other nucleotide sequences in the sample specify the same CDR3. The chain joins TRBV28 to TRBJ2-7; no clear D. The CDR3 sequence is 11 residues long. V was clipped by 6 bases and J by 0 bases, with 3 bases between them. From germline, CDR1 is MDHEN and CDR2 SYDVKM. The CDR3 DNA follows: TGTGCCAGCAGCAGCTCCTACGAGCAGTACTTC. Translated, it gives CASSSSYEQYF.

V usage is TRBV30 and J usage is TRBJ1-3; D is ambiguous. The ends were cut back, 2 bases at V and 5 bases at J, with 7 bases in the middle. The CDR3 runs 12 residues. Germline V gene sequence: CDR1 GTSNPN, CDR2 SVGIG (reference sequence). CDR3 coding DNA: TGTGCCTGGAGTCCCCTAAGAAACACCATATATTTT. It yields the protein CAWSPLRNTIYF.

V gene TRBV27 combines with J gene TRBJ1-1, with a weak D call TRBD1 (6 bases). This CDR3 has 15 residues. V was pared by 3 bases and J by 1 base, with 12 bases between. Germline CDR1 reads MNHEY; CDR2 reads SMNVEV (reference sequence). CDR3 sequence (DNA): TGTGCCAGCAGTTTGGGCGTCAGGGGGAACACTGAAGCTTTCTTT. Protein sequence: CASSLGVRGNTEAFF.

This chain links TRBV4-1 with TRBJ1-1; 8 nucleotides match TRBD1. The CDR3 sequence is 14 residues long. Trimming took 3 bases from V and 4 from J; bases not matched to a gene: 4. Germline V CDR1 and CDR2: MGHRA, YSYEKL. CDR3 amino acids: CASSHGTGGTEAFF. The CDR3 coding sequence is TGCGCCAGCAGCCACGGAACAGGGGGCACTGAAGCTTTCTTT.

The CDR3 sequence: CASSHLFDRPTEAFF. The CDR3 DNA reads as TGTGCCAGCAGCCACCTATTCGACAGGCCCACTGAAGCTTTCTTT. V gene TRBV4-2 combines with J gene TRBJ1-1; a possible D gene is TRBD1 (6 bases). The CDR3 runs 15 residues. Germline V gene sequence: CDR1 LGHNA, CDR2 YNFKEQ. V was cut by 3 bases and J by 4 bases, with 15 bases left in between.

The J gene is TRBJ2-1, the V gene TRBV5-1, with 9 bases matching TRBD2. V lost 0 bases, J lost 5 bases, and 9 bases stayed unmatched. The CDR3 has 17 amino acids. Per germline, CDR1 SGHRS and CDR2 YFSETQ. The CDR3 bases are TGCGCCAGCAGCTTGGTGGGGTCTAGCGGGATAGACAATGAGCAGTTCTTC. It yields the protein CASSLVGSSGIDNEQFF.

The V and J genes are TRBV5-6 and TRBJ1-2; 7 bases fit TRBD1. J lost 1 base, V lost 4 bases, and 7 bases had no gene match. The CDR3 runs 15 residues. CDR1 and CDR2 from the germline V gene are SGHDT and YYEEEE. This CDR3 reads CASSRWDRDNYGYTF. CDR3 bases: TGTGCCAGCAGCAGGTGGGACAGAGATAACTATGGCTACACCTTC.